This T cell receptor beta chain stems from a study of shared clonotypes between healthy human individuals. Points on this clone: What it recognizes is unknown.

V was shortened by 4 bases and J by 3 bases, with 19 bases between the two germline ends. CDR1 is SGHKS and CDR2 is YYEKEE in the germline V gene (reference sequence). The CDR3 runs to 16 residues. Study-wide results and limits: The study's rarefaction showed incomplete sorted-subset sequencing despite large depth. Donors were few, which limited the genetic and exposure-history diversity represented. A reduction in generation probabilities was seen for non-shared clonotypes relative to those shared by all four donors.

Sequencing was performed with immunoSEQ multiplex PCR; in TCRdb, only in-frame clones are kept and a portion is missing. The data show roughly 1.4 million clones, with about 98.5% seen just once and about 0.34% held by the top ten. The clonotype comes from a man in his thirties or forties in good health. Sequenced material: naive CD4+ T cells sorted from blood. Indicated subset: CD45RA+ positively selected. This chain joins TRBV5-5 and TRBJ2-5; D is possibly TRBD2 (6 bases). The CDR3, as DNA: TGTGCCAGCAGCGTGCCGTCAAGCGGGCGGGAAGAGACCCAGTACTTC. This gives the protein CASSVPSSGREETQYF.